The next 28 T cell receptor beta chains were all read from a single sample in a study of blood T cell repertoires in COVID-19. Repertoires were generated with immunoSEQ multiplex PCR, while TCRdb's copy carries only in-frame clones and drops some. The sample yields about 200,000 clones, about four fifths seen once. The sample consisted of peripheral blood. Every receptor here comes from a woman in her thirties or forties with active or convalescent COVID-19.

The chain couples TRBV18 to TRBJ1-1, with 8 bases aligning to TRBD1. This CDR3 is built from 15 residues. From germline, CDR1 is KGHSH and CDR2 LQKENI. With 3 bases clipped from V and 0 bases from J, the junction kept 3 bases outside the gene matches. CDR3 nucleotide sequence: TGTGCCAGCTCACCGGACAGGGCCCTGAACACTGAAGCTTTCTTT. Amino acid sequence: CASSPDRALNTEAFF.

Only one count was recorded for this clone. CDR3 coding DNA: TGTGCCAGCAGCCAGGCACGGATAGGGGCTTCTCTCGGAGCTTTCTTT. Encoded protein: CASSQARIGASLGAFF. The V gene is TRBV3-1 (or the pseudogene TRBV3-2), the J gene TRBJ1-1; possibly TRBD1 for D (5 bases). V dropped 3 bases and J dropped 10 bases, with 24 bases sitting between them. This CDR3 spans 16 amino acids. In germline, CDR1 is LGHDT, CDR2 YNNKEL (reference sequence).

This clone was counted once. This chain connects TRBV24-1 to TRBJ1-1; TRBD1 aligns across 7 bases. Germline trimming cut 7 bases from V and 7 bases from J; bases unmatched to any gene: 5. The CDR3 contains 12 residues. In germline, CDR1 is KGHDR, CDR2 SFDVKD. For the CDR3, the DNA is TGTGCCACCAGCCCAAGACAGGGTGAAGCTTTCTTT. Its translation: CATSPRQGEAFF.

This clone came up a few times. The chain recombines TRBV7-9 with TRBJ1-2, with D maybe TRBD1 (6 bases). V lost 5 bases and J lost 5, with 12 bases in between. Germline-derived CDR1 and CDR2 are SEHNR and FQNEAQ (reference sequence). The CDR3 consists of 13 residues. CDR3 protein: CASSPGQGYGYTF. The CDR3 nucleotides read TGTGCCAGCAGCCCCGGGCAGGGGTATGGCTACACCTTC.

The V and J genes are TRBV15 and TRBJ1-2; 11 nucleotides agree with TRBD1. Germline values: CDR1 LNHNV, CDR2 YYDKDF (reference sequence). The CDR3 totals 15 residues. The J segment lost 6 bases and the V segment lost 5 bases, leaving 8 bases of the junction unmatched. DNA of the CDR3: TGTGCCACCAGCCCCAGGGACAGGGGGATTGATGGCTACACCTTC. Its translation is CATSPRDRGIDGYTF.

The chain couples TRBV5-1 to TRBJ2-5; a possible D gene is TRBD2 (5 bases). V was shortened by 4 bases and J by 5 bases, with 21 bases between the two germline ends. The CDR3 is 16 residues long. Germline V gene data show CDR1 as SGHRS and CDR2 as YFSETQ. CDR3 protein: CASSQPDWRASETQYF. Written as DNA, the CDR3 is TGCGCCAGCAGCCAACCCGATTGGCGGGCCTCGGAGACCCAGTACTTC.

The chain employs TRBV30 and TRBJ1-4, with D tentatively TRBD1 (6 bases). This CDR3 is 15 amino acids long. Trimming shortened V by 4 bases and J by 6 bases, and 18 bases separated the two germline ends. Per germline, CDR1 GTSNPN and CDR2 SVGIG (reference sequence). The CDR3 DNA is TGTGCCTGGACCTCGGGGGGGGCAGACGATGAAAAACTGTTTTTT. Encoded protein: CAWTSGGADDEKLFF.

V is TRBV5-1 and J is TRBJ1-6, with D possibly matching TRBD1 (6 bases). Germline V CDR1 and CDR2: SGHRS, YFSETQ. The CDR3 spans 15 residues. Deletions cut 0 bases from V and 6 bases from J, with 10 bases between. The CDR3 sequence: CASSLGGQANSPLHF. The CDR3 nucleotides read TGCGCCAGCAGCTTGGGGGGACAAGCTAATTCACCCCTCCACTTT.

V gene TRBV5-5 combines with J gene TRBJ2-7; 7 nucleotides match TRBD1. Germline-derived CDR1 and CDR2 are SGHKS and YYEKEE (reference sequence). V lost 3 bases to trimming and J lost 0 bases; unmatched junction nucleotides: 6. The CDR3 is 15 residues long. CDR3 in DNA: TGTGCCAGCAGCTCGACACGGACAGGCTCCTACGAGCAGTACTTC. Residues: CASSSTRTGSYEQYF. Looking up the rest from reference TRBV5-5 and TRBJ2-7 gives the full variable domain: DAGVTQSPTHLIKTRGQQVTLRCSPISGHKSVSWYQQVLGQGPQFIFQYYEKEERGRGNFPDRFSARQFPNYSSELNVNALLLGDSALYLCASSSTRTGSYEQYFGPGTRLTVT.

The chain uses TRBV6-1 and TRBJ1-2; 9 nucleotides line up with TRBD1. The CDR3 is 16 residues long. Looked up from germline, CDR1 is MNHNS and CDR2 is SASEGT. With V trimmed by 3 bases and J by 1 base, 6 bases remained unmatched. In nucleotides, the CDR3 is TGTGCCAGCAGTGAGACAGGGGGTCAGATTAACTATGGCTACACCTTC. Translation gives CASSETGGQINYGYTF.

This clone was counted only a few times. This chain joins TRBV27 and TRBJ1-2, with 10 positions matching TRBD1. Trimming took 6 bases from V and 7 from J; bases not matched to a gene: 11. The CDR3 totals 15 residues. CDR1 is MNHEY and CDR2 is SMNVEV in the germline V gene (reference sequence). The CDR3 reads CASRSSDRGGSGYTF. The CDR3 DNA follows: TGTGCCAGCAGATCCTCGGACAGGGGGGGTAGTGGCTACACCTTC.

The chain has TRBV2 and TRBJ1-1; D gene uncertain. Deletions cut 6 bases from V and 1 base from J, with 9 bases between. The CDR3 totals 13 residues. Germline CDR1 reads SNHLY; CDR2 reads FYNNEI. This CDR3 reads CASSSTENTEAFF. The CDR3 coding sequence is TGTGCCAGCAGCTCAACAGAGAACACTGAAGCTTTCTTT.

The chain has TRBV25-1 and TRBJ1-1, with D tentatively TRBD1 (6 bases). V dropped 1 base and J dropped 4 bases, with 16 bases sitting between them. The V gene's germline CDR1 is MGHDK and CDR2 SYGVNS. The CDR3 is made up of 16 amino acids. CDR3 DNA sequence: TGTGCCAGCAGTGAATTCTCGGGGGGAGGGGGCACTGAAGCTTTCTTT. Protein sequence: CASSEFSGGGGTEAFF.

The chain links TRBV5-4 to TRBJ1-2; a possible D gene is TRBD1 (6 bases). The CDR3 is 14 residues long. V lost 2 bases and J 3 bases, leaving 11 bases between the germline ends. CDR1 is SGHNT, CDR2 YYREEE, per germline (reference sequence). The CDR3 spells CASSLGGVDYGYTF. The DNA for the CDR3 is TGTGCCAGCAGCTTAGGGGGGGTGGACTATGGCTACACCTTC.

V usage is TRBV3-1 (or the pseudogene TRBV3-2) and J usage is TRBJ1-2, with unresolved D. Germline values: CDR1 LGHDT, CDR2 YNNKEL (reference sequence). The CDR3 covers 15 residues. The germline V and J ends were trimmed by 2 bases and 4 bases, with 14 bases remaining between them. The CDR3 nucleotides are TGTGCCAGCAGCCAATTGCGGGGAACTGTCTATGGCTACACCTTC. Protein sequence: CASSQLRGTVYGYTF.

The chain recombines TRBV28 with TRBJ1-5, with a tentative D call TRBD1 (5 bases). This CDR3 is 17 amino acids long. V lost 1 base to trimming and J lost 0 bases, with 13 bases between them. From germline, CDR1 is MDHEN and CDR2 SYDVKM. Here the CDR3 reads CASSLSQGPHSNQPQHF. DNA of the CDR3: TGTGCCAGCAGTTTATCGCAGGGCCCACATAGCAATCAGCCCCAGCATTTT.

The chain employs TRBV14 and TRBJ2-2; 11 bases map to TRBD1. The CDR3 is 15 amino acids. Losses at the gene ends were 10 bases for V and 4 bases for J; bases not matched to a gene: 8. In germline, CDR1 is SGHDN, CDR2 FVKESK. This CDR3 is CANRTGGIFTGELFF. The DNA for the CDR3 is TGTGCCAACCGGACAGGGGGCATTTTCACCGGGGAGCTGTTTTTT.

CDR3 sequence: CASSPGGAGSTSSGNTIYF. The CDR3 coding sequence is TGTGCCAGCAGCCCCGGGGGGGCAGGGAGTACTTCCTCTGGAAACACCATATATTTT. The V call is TRBV7-2, the J call TRBJ1-3; D is possibly TRBD1 (6 bases). The CDR3 loop spans 19 amino acids. The V end was cut by 5 bases, the J end by 0 bases, with 23 bases between. The V gene's germline CDR1 is SGHTA and CDR2 FQGNSA.

This clone was recorded once. The gene calls are TRBV3-1 (or the pseudogene TRBV3-2) and TRBJ1-4; TRBD1 might be the D (5 bases). The V gene's germline CDR1 is LGHDT and CDR2 YNNKEL (reference sequence). Trimming took 4 bases from V and 4 from J, leaving 10 bases between them. The CDR3 covers 14 residues. CDR3 amino acids: CASSRRRGNEKLFF. The CDR3 DNA is TGTGCCAGCAGCCGTCGGAGGGGTAATGAAAAACTGTTTTTT.

The chain employs TRBV4-3 and TRBJ2-2; 7 bases map to TRBD1. V lost 0 bases and J lost 5; bases outside the gene matches: 15. CDR1 and CDR2 (germline): LGHNA, YSLEER. CDR3 size: 19 residues. CDR3 DNA sequence: TGCGCCAGCAGCCAAGACGTTGGGGACAGTCCTAAGGGGACCGGGGAGCTGTTTTTT. The encoded protein is CASSQDVGDSPKGTGELFF.

This clone was counted a single time. The chain couples TRBV6-5 to TRBJ1-5; 7 nucleotides match TRBD1. V was clipped by 6 bases and J by 4 bases; unmatched bases: 6. Per germline, CDR1 MNHEY and CDR2 SVGAGI. There are 14 residues in the CDR3. The CDR3 sequence: CASRTGPINQPQHF. In DNA, the CDR3 is TGTGCCAGCAGGACAGGGCCGATAAATCAGCCCCAGCATTTT.

The V and J genes are TRBV29-1 and TRBJ2-3; TRBD1 is a possible D gene (7 bases). Germline values: CDR1 SQVTM, CDR2 ANQGSEA. The CDR3 sequence is 14 residues long. Trimming removed 5 bases from V and 5 bases from J, with 17 bases in between. The CDR3 is CSVSTTGRQDTQYF. The CDR3 nucleotides read TGCAGCGTTTCCACGACAGGGAGGCAAGATACGCAGTATTTT.

J is TRBJ1-1 and V is TRBV11-2, with TRBD1 matching over 8 bases. This CDR3 is 14 amino acids long. The germline CDR1 and CDR2 sequences are SGHAT and FQNNGV. V dropped 5 bases and J dropped 4; count of bases not matched to a gene: 6. The CDR3 region is CASSLQGEVTEAFF. The DNA of the CDR3 is TGTGCCAGCAGCCTACAGGGGGAGGTCACTGAAGCTTTCTTT.

The V gene is TRBV7-9, the J gene TRBJ2-5; no clear D. This CDR3 is built from 14 residues. Germline-derived CDR1 and CDR2 are SEHNR and FQNEAQ (reference sequence). The germline V and J ends were trimmed by 1 base and 1 base, with 7 bases remaining between them. The CDR3 reads CASSLENSQETQYF. CDR3 nucleotide sequence: TGTGCCAGCAGCTTAGAGAACAGCCAAGAGACCCAGTACTTC.

The rearrangement links TRBV7-2 to TRBJ2-2; D might be TRBD2 (5 bases). The CDR3 totals 14 residues. Per germline, CDR1 SGHTA and CDR2 FQGNSA. Trimming took 4 bases from V and 10 from J, leaving 16 bases between them. The DNA for the CDR3 is TGTGCCAGCAGCTCGCTAAGACTGGAGGCGGAGCTGTTTTTT. Translating it yields CASSSLRLEAELFF.

This rearrangement joins TRBV9 to TRBJ2-3; 8 bases align to TRBD1. The CDR3 is 16 amino acids. Germline CDR1 and CDR2: SGDLS and YYNGEE. Losses at the gene ends were 4 bases for V and 4 bases for J; bases not matched to a gene: 11. CDR3 amino acids: CASSSGQGSFADTQYF. CDR3 DNA: TGTGCCAGCAGCTCCGGACAGGGTAGCTTTGCAGATACGCAGTATTTT. Complete variable domain (other parts from reference TRBV9 and TRBJ2-3): DSGVTQTPKHLITATGQRVTLRCSPRSGDLSVYWYQQSLDQGLQFLIQYYNGEERAKGNILERFSAQQFPDLHSELNLSSLELGDSALYFCASSSGQGSFADTQYFGPGTRLTVL.

The chain carries TRBV7-8 and TRBJ1-1, with D tentatively TRBD1 (6 bases). The CDR3 runs 17 residues. Germline assignment: CDR1 SGHVS and CDR2 FQNEAQ. With 5 bases removed from V and 1 base from J, the gap between germline ends came to 20 bases. CDR3 amino acids: CASSTSQGPAGNTEAFF. The DNA of the CDR3 is TGTGCCAGCAGCACCTCTCAGGGGCCCGCTGGGAACACTGAAGCTTTCTTT.

The chain uses TRBV6-5 and TRBJ2-1; 7 bases match TRBD2. The CDR3 length is 13 residues. Trimming took 8 bases from V and 6 from J; bases not matched to a gene: 7. Germline lookup yields CDR1 MNHEY and CDR2 SVGAGI. CDR3 bases: TGTGCCAGCCGGGCTAGCGGCTTCAATGAGCAGTTCTTC. Amino acid sequence: CASRASGFNEQFF.